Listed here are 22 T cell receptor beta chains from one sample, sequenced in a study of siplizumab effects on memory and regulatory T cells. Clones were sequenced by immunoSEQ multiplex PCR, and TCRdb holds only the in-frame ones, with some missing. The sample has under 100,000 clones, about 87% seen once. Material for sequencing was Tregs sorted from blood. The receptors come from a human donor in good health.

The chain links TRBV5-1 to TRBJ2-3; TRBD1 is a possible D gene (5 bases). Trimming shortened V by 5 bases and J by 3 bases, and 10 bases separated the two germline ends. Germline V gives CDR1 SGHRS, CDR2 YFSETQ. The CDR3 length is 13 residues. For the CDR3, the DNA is TGCGCCAGCAGGGGGCTGAGTACAGATACGCAGTATTTT. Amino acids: CASRGLSTDTQYF.

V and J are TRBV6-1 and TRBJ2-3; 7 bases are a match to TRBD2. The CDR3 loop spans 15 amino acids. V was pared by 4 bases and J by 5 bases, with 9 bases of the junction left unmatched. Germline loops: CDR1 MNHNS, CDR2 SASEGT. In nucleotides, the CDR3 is TGTGCCAGCAGTGTTGCGGCGGGGGTCCAAGATACGCAGTATTTT. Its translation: CASSVAAGVQDTQYF.

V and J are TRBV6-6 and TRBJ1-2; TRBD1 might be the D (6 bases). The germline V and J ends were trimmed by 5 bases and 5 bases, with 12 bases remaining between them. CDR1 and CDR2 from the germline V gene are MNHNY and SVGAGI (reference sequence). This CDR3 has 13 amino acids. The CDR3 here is CASSTTGPYGYTF. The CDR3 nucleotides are TGTGCCAGCAGTACGACAGGACCATATGGCTACACCTTC.

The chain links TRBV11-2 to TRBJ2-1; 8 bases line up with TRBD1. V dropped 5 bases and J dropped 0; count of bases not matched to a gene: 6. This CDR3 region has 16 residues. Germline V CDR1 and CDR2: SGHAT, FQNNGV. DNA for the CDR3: TGTGCCAGCAGCCCCAGGACAGGGTCCTCCTACAATGAGCAGTTCTTC. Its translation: CASSPRTGSSYNEQFF.

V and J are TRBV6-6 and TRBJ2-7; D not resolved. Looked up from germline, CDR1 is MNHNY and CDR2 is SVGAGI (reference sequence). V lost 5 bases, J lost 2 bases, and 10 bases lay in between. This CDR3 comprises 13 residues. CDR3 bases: TGTGCCAGCAGTGCTTCAGTAACCTACGAGCAGTACTTC. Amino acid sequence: CASSASVTYEQYF.

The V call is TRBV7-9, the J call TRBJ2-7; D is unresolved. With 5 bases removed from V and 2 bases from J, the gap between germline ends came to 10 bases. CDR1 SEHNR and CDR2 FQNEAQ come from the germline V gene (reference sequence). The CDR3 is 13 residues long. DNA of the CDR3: TGTGCCAGCAGCCTTGGTGGGACCTACGAGCAGTACTTC. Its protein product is CASSLGGTYEQYF. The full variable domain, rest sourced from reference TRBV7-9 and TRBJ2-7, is DTGVSQNPRHKITKRGQNVTFRCDPISEHNRLYWYRQTLGQGPEFLTYFQNEAQLEKSRLLSDRFSAERPKGSFSTLEIQRTEQGDSAMYLCASSLGGTYEQYFGPGTRLTVT.

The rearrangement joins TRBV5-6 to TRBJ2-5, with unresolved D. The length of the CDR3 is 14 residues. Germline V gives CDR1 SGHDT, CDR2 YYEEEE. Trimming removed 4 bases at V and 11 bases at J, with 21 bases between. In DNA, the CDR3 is TGTGCCAGCAGCCGACCCCCTACTAACAAAGAGCAGTACTTC. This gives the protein CASSRPPTNKEQYF. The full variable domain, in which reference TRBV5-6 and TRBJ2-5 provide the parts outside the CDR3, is DAGVTQSPTHLIKTRGQQVTLRCSPKSGHDTVSWYQQALGQGPQFIFQYYEEEERQRGNFPDRFSGHQFPNYSSELNVNALLLGDSALYLCASSRPPTNKEQYFGPGTRLLVL.

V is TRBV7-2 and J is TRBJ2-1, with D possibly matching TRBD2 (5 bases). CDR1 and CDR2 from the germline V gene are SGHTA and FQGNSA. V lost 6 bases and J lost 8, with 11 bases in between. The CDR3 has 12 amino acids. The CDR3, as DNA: TGTGCCAGCAGAAAACTAGTCGATGAGCAGTTCTTC. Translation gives CASRKLVDEQFF.

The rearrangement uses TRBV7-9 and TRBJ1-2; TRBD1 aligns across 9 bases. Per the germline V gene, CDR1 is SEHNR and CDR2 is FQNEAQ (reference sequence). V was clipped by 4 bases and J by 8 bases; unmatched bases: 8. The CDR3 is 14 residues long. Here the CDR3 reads CASSSGQGIGGYTF. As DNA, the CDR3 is TGTGCCAGCAGCTCGGGACAGGGTATTGGCGGCTACACCTTC.

CDR3 amino acids: CASSSHFGTDTQYF. The CDR3 DNA reads TGTGCCAGCAGTTCCCATTTCGGTACAGATACGCAGTATTTT. This sequence joins TRBV28 and TRBJ2-3; D call uncertain. V lost 4 bases to trimming and J lost 3 bases, with 11 bases between them. This CDR3 region has 14 residues. The germline CDR1 and CDR2 sequences are MDHEN and SYDVKM.

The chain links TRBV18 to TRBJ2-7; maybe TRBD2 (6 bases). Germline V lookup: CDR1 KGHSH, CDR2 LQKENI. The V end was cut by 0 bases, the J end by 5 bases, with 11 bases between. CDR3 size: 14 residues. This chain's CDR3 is CASSPPRDRDEQYF. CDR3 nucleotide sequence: TGTGCCAGCTCACCACCGCGGGACCGGGACGAGCAGTACTTC. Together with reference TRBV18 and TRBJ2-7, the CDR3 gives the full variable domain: NAGVMQNPRHLVRRRGQEARLRCSPMKGHSHVYWYRQLPEEGLKFMVYLQKENIIDESGMPKERFSAEFPKEGPSILRIQQVVRGDSAAYFCASSPPRDRDEQYFGPGTRLTVT.

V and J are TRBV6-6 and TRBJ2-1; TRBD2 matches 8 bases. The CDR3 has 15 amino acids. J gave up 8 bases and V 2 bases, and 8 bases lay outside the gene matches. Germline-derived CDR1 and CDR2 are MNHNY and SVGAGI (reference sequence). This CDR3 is CASSYAGLASDEQFF. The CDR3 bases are TGTGCCAGCAGTTACGCTGGACTAGCAAGCGATGAGCAGTTCTTC.

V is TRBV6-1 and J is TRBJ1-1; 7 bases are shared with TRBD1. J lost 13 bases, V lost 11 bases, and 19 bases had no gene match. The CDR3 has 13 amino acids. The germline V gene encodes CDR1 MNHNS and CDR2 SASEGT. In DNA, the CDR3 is TGTGCCTCCCGGGGGGTGGGACAGAGCTTGGGTTTCTTT. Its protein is CASRGVGQSLGFF.

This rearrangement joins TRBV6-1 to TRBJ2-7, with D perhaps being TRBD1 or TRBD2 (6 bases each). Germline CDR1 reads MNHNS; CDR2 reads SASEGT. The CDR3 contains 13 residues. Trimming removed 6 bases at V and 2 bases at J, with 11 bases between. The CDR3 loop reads CASRWGAAYEQYF. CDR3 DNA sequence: TGTGCCAGCAGGTGGGGGGCGGCCTACGAGCAGTACTTC.

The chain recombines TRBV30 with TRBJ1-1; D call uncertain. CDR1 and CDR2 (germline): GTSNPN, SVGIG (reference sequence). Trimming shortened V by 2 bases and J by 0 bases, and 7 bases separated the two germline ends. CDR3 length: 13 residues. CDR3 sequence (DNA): TGTGCCTGGAGTCCACAGATGAACACTGAAGCTTTCTTT. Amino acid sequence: CAWSPQMNTEAFF. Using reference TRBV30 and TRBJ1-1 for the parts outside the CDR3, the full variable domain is SQTIHQWPATLVQPVGSPLSLECTVEGTSNPNLYWYRQAAGRGLQLLFYSVGIGQISSEVPQNLSASRPQDRQFILSSKKLLLSDSGFYLCAWSPQMNTEAFFGQGTRLTVV.

CDR3 bases: TGCGCCAGCAGCCGAACGACAGGATCTGGGGCCAACGTCCTGACTTTC. This translates into CASSRTTGSGANVLTF. J is TRBJ2-6 and V is TRBV5-1; D may be TRBD1 (6 bases). Per germline, CDR1 SGHRS and CDR2 YFSETQ. The germline V and J ends were trimmed by 4 bases and 1 base, with 12 bases remaining between them. The CDR3 is 16 amino acids.

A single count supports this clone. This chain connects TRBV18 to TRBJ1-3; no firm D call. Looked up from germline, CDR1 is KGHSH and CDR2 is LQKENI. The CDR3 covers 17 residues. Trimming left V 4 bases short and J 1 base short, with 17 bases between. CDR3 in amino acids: CASSLTTGSSSGNTIYF. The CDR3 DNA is TGTGCCAGCTCACTTACGACGGGATCATCGTCTGGAAACACCATATATTTT.

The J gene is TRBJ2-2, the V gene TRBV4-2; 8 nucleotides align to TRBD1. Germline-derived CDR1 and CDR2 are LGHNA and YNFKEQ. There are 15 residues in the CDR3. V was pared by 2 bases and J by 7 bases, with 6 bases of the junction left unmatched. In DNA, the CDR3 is TGTGCCAGCAGCCAATACGGACAGGGCCTCGGGGAGCTGTTTTTT. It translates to CASSQYGQGLGELFF.

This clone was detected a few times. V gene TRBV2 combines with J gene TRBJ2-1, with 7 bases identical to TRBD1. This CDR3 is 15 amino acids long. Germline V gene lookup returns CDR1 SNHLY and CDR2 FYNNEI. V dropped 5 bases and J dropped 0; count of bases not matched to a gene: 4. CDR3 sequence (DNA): TGTGCCAGCAGTATCGACAGGGTCTCCTACAATGAGCAGTTCTTC. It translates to CASSIDRVSYNEQFF.

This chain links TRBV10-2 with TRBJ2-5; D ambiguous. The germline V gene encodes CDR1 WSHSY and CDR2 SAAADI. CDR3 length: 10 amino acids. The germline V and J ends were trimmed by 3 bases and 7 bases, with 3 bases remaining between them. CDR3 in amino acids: CASSDGTQYF. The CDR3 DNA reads TGCGCCAGCAGTGATGGGACCCAGTACTTC.

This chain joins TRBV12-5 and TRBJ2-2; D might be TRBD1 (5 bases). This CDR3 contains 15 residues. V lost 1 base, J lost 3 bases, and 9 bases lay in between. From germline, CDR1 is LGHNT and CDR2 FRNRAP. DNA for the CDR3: TGTGCTAGTGGTTTGGAGGGCAGGGACACCGGGGAGCTGTTTTTT. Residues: CASGLEGRDTGELFF. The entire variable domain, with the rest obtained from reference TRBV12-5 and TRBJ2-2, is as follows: DARVTQTPRHKVTEMGQEVTMRCQPILGHNTVFWYRQTMMQGLELLAYFRNRAPLDDSGMPKDRFSAEMPDATLATLKIQPSEPRDSAVYFCASGLEGRDTGELFFGEGSRLTVL.

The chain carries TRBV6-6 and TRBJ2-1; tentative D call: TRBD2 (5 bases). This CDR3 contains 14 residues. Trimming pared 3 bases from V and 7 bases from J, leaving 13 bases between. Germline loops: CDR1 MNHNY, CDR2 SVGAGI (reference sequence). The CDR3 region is CASSYGGPGNEQFF. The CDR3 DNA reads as TGTGCCAGCAGTTATGGCGGGCCGGGAAATGAGCAGTTCTTC.